These 16 T cell receptor beta chains were all obtained from the same sample, sequenced in a study of cytomegalovirus exposure and HLA in healthy donors. Primers: 60 Vbeta forward and 13 Jbeta reverse. Only in-frame clones appear in the TCRdb table, and some are missing; sequencing was by immunoSEQ multiplex PCR. Its listing shows 150,000 to 250,000 clones. The specimen was PBMCs. These receptors all come from a boy younger than 18 in good health and CMV-seronegative.

The chain combines TRBV30 with TRBJ1-5; D remains unclear. This CDR3 spans 14 amino acids. Germline CDR1 is GTSNPN and CDR2 is SVGIG (reference sequence). The V end lost 0 bases, the J end lost 2 bases, and 8 bases lay between the germline ends. The CDR3 DNA reads as TGTGCCTGGAGTGTCCCCGGTCGCAATCAGCCCCAGCATTTT. Translation: CAWSVPGRNQPQHF. Combining the CDR3 with reference TRBV30 and TRBJ1-5 gives the whole variable domain SQTIHQWPATLVQPVGSPLSLECTVEGTSNPNLYWYRQAAGRGLQLLFYSVGIGQISSEVPQNLSASRPQDRQFILSSKKLLLSDSGFYLCAWSVPGRNQPQHFGDGTRLSIL.

The genes are TRBV27 and TRBJ2-7, with a weak D call TRBD2 (5 bases). Trimming removed 6 bases from V and 0 bases from J, with 15 bases in between. The CDR3 length is 15 residues. Germline V lookup: CDR1 MNHEY, CDR2 SMNVEV (reference sequence). The CDR3 DNA reads TGTGCCAGCAGCCGAACCGCGACTACCTCCTACGAGCAGTACTTC. Its protein is CASSRTATTSYEQYF.

The chain recombines TRBV27 with TRBJ1-6; 12 bases align to TRBD1. V lost 5 bases to trimming and J lost 8 bases; unmatched junction nucleotides: 16. The CDR3 runs 19 residues. Per the germline V gene, CDR1 is MNHEY and CDR2 is SMNVEV (reference sequence). In DNA form, the CDR3 reads TGTGCCAGCAGTCGCCGGGGACAGGGGGCGGTAGGTTTATATTCACCCCTCCACTTT. Its protein product is CASSRRGQGAVGLYSPLHF.

The V and J genes are TRBV27 and TRBJ1-2, with unresolved D. CDR3 length: 13 residues. Germline lookup yields CDR1 MNHEY and CDR2 SMNVEV (reference sequence). Trimming pared 3 bases from V and 8 bases from J, leaving 13 bases between. The CDR3 region has the DNA TGTGCCAGCAGTTTTTCGGGTGGAGGCGGCTACACCTTC. Its protein is CASSFSGGGGYTF.

The CDR3 loop is CASSSRQLNTDTQYF. DNA for the CDR3: TGTGCCAGCAGCTCTCGACAGTTAAACACAGATACGCAGTATTTT. The chain combines TRBV11-2 with TRBJ2-3; weak D call: TRBD1 (5 bases). Deletions cut 4 bases from V and 2 bases from J, with 13 bases between. Germline V gene lookup returns CDR1 SGHAT and CDR2 FQNNGV. The CDR3 extends over 15 amino acids. Full variable domain (rest looked up from reference TRBV11-2 and TRBJ2-3): EAGVAQSPRYKIIEKRQSVAFWCNPISGHATLYWYQQILGQGPKLLIQFQNNGVVDDSQLPKDRFSAERLKGVDSTLKIQPAKLEDSAVYLCASSSRQLNTDTQYFGPGTRLTVL.

J is TRBJ1-3 and V is TRBV7-3; the D gene is possibly TRBD1 (6 bases). V was trimmed by 1 base and J by 0 bases, leaving 13 bases between them. In germline, CDR1 is SGHTA, CDR2 FQGTGA. The CDR3 spans 17 residues. The CDR3 sequence: CASSLIPHRVSGNTIYF. The CDR3 DNA follows: TGTGCCAGCAGCTTAATCCCACACAGGGTCTCTGGAAACACCATATATTTT.

The gene calls are TRBV18 and TRBJ2-3, with 11 bases identical to TRBD2. The V and J ends lost 4 bases and 0 bases, in that order; junction bases with no gene match: 6. Germline V gene lookup returns CDR1 KGHSH and CDR2 LQKENI. This CDR3 is 17 amino acids long. CDR3 sequence: CASSLALAGGSTDTQYF. CDR3 sequence (DNA): TGTGCCAGCTCACTCGCATTAGCGGGGGGGAGCACAGATACGCAGTATTTT.

This chain joins TRBV5-1 and TRBJ2-5, with 11 nucleotides matching TRBD2. V dropped 4 bases and J dropped 11; count of bases not matched to a gene: 13. Germline V gene lookup returns CDR1 SGHRS and CDR2 YFSETQ. The CDR3 has 15 residues. CDR3 DNA sequence: TGCGCCAGCAGCCAAATAGCGGGGGGGTCTTGGGAGCAGTACTTC. Its translation is CASSQIAGGSWEQYF.

The V gene is TRBV5-1, the J gene TRBJ1-1; tentatively, D is TRBD1 (5 bases). The V and J ends lost 7 bases and 4 bases respectively, with 20 bases between them. The CDR3 has 15 amino acids. CDR1 and CDR2 from the germline V gene are SGHRS and YFSETQ. CDR3 sequence (DNA): TGCGCCAGCTACCCAGCGGGGGTCGGGGGCACTGAAGCTTTCTTT. Residues: CASYPAGVGGTEAFF.

The chain is built from TRBV2 and TRBJ2-1; 8 bases are a match to TRBD1. This CDR3 spans 12 amino acids. Germline V CDR1 and CDR2: SNHLY, FYNNEI. As DNA, the CDR3 is TGTGTCGGTCAGGGGGCAAACAATGAGCAGTTCTTC. Translation gives CVGQGANNEQFF. The full variable domain, with the rest looked up from reference TRBV2 and TRBJ2-1, is EPEVTQTPSHQVTQMGQEVILRCVPISNHLYFYWYRQILGQKVEFLVSFYNNEISEKSEIFDDQFSVERPDGSNFTLKIRSTKLEDSAMYFCVGQGANNEQFFGPGTRLTVL.

The chain links TRBV5-1 to TRBJ2-5; 8 bases match TRBD1. The germline V gene encodes CDR1 SGHRS and CDR2 YFSETQ. This CDR3 is 15 amino acids long. Trimming removed 0 bases from V and 3 bases from J; junction bases left unmatched: 4. For the CDR3, the DNA is TGCGCCAGCAGCTTGGCGACAGGGGCGAAAGAGACCCAGTACTTC. This encodes CASSLATGAKETQYF.

The gene calls are TRBV5-1 and TRBJ2-5; the match to TRBD1 covers 7 bases. J lost 1 base, V lost 2 bases, and 2 bases had no gene match. Germline-derived CDR1 and CDR2 are SGHRS and YFSETQ. The CDR3 totals 14 residues. CDR3 sequence reads: CASSFSGGQETQYF. In DNA form, the CDR3 reads TGCGCCAGCAGCTTTTCAGGGGGCCAAGAGACCCAGTACTTC.

V and J are TRBV10-1 and TRBJ2-1; maybe TRBD2 (6 bases). The germline V gene encodes CDR1 WNHNN and CDR2 SYGVQD (reference sequence). This CDR3 comprises 13 residues. V gave up 8 bases and J gave up 4 bases, with 12 bases separating them. The CDR3 nucleotides read TGCGCCAGCCGGGACTCCGTATACAATGAGCAGTTCTTC. This translates into CASRDSVYNEQFF.

The rearrangement uses TRBV5-1 and TRBJ2-1; 13 positions agree with TRBD2. The ends lost 4 bases at V and 10 bases at J; junction bases unmatched: 8. The CDR3 sequence is 15 residues long. CDR1 and CDR2 (germline): SGHRS, YFSETQ. The CDR3 loop is CASSHGLAGAMEQFF. The CDR3 nucleotides read TGCGCCAGCAGCCATGGACTAGCGGGGGCGATGGAGCAGTTCTTC.

The V gene is TRBV6-1, the J gene TRBJ2-5; weak D call: TRBD2 (5 bases). Germline V gives CDR1 MNHNS, CDR2 SASEGT. This CDR3 is 14 amino acids long. Trimming took 7 bases from V and 5 from J, leaving 17 bases between them. The CDR3 protein is CASNLLGSRETQYF. The CDR3, as DNA: TGTGCCAGCAATCTCCTAGGGAGTCGGGAGACCCAGTACTTC.

In nucleotides, the CDR3 is TGTGCCAGCAGCCCCGGACAGGGGGGCGACTATGGCTACACCTTC. Encoded protein: CASSPGQGGDYGYTF. The gene calls are TRBV6-6 and TRBJ1-2, with TRBD1 matching 10 bases. Trimming took 6 bases from V and 3 from J; bases not matched to a gene: 7. CDR3 size: 15 residues. Germline-derived CDR1 and CDR2 are MNHNY and SVGAGI (reference sequence).